A selection of T cell receptor beta chains follows, all from one sample in a study of neurological immune-mediated disorders. Each CDR3 protein is one row after TCRdb ran MiXCR on the 5' RACE reads. The table records about 62,000 distinct CDR3 sequences, about 3.7% of them present only once. Sequenced sample: PBMCs. The receptors come from a woman between 45 and 65 years old with multiple sclerosis. Each CDR3 is given with its conserved first and last residue. The D gene is left open where the match is weak. Not every row has a clone size; where given, it reads once, few, many or a size class.

D,V,size,J,DNA,CDR3
TRBD2,TRBV7-3,many,TRBJ2-1,TGTGCCAGCAGCCCCCTCCCGCGGACTAGCGGGAGCGTCCACAATGAGCAGTTCTTC,CASSPLPRTSGSVHNEQFF
TRBD1,TRBV5-1,many,TRBJ1-1,TGCGCCAGCAGCGTGACAGGGTCATCAGGCACTGAAGCTTTCTTT,CASSVTGSSGTEAFF
-,TRBV29-1,many,TRBJ1-1,TGCAGCGTTGCCCCTAGGTCGAACACTGAAGCTTTCTTT,CSVAPRSNTEAFF
-,TRBV7-2,many,TRBJ2-7,TGTGCCAGCAGCCAGTCCCAAAAGGACGAGCAGTACTTC,CASSQSQKDEQYF
-,TRBV29-1,medium-sized,TRBJ2-7,TGCAGCGTTGCACCCAGGGGCGGTTACGAGCAGTACTTC,CSVAPRGGYEQYF
TRBD2,TRBV2,many,TRBJ2-5,TGTGCCAGCAGTGCGGCGGGAGAAGAGACCCAGTACTTC,CASSAAGEETQYF
-,TRBV10-3,few,TRBJ2-5,TGTGCCATCAGTGAGGGGACCCCTGCCGTAGAGACCCAGTACTTC,CAISEGTPAVETQYF
-,TRBV12-3/TRBV12-4,many,TRBJ2-1,TGTGCCAGCAGTTTAATAGGCGGTTACAATGAGCAGTTCTTC,CASSLIGGYNEQFF
TRBD1,TRBV9,many,TRBJ2-5,TGTGCCAGCAGCGCGCGGTACAGGGGGCGAGAAGAGACCCAGTACTTC,CASSARYRGREETQYF
TRBD2,TRBV20-1,many,TRBJ2-3,TGCAGTGCTCGTGGCACTAGCGGGAGGGGAGATACGCAGTATTTT,CSARGTSGRGDTQYF
TRBD1,TRBV29-1,many,TRBJ1-5,TGCAGCGTAGCTGACAGGGGAGATCAGCCCCAGCATTTT,CSVADRGDQPQHF
TRBD2,TRBV4-3,many,TRBJ2-3,TGCGCCAGCAGCCAAGATATCGGCCGGGCGGGAGGCCTCACAGATACGCAGTATTTT,CASSQDIGRAGGLTDTQYF
-,TRBV12-3/TRBV12-4,many,TRBJ1-5,TGTGCCAGCAGAGGGACGGCCGAGCCCCAGCATTTT,CASRGTAEPQHF
TRBD1,TRBV2,-,TRBJ2-6,TGTGCCAGCAGAGTCAACCGGGACAGGGACCTGTCTGGGGCCAACGTCCTGACTTTC,CASRVNRDRDLSGANVLTF
-,TRBV11-2,many,TRBJ2-7,TGTGCCAGCAGCTCCTTAATTTTTGACGAGCAGTACTTC,CASSSLIFDEQYF
-,TRBV7-9,many,TRBJ2-3,TGTGCCAGCAGCTTAGTAGGAGGGGATACGCAGTATTTT,CASSLVGGDTQYF
-,TRBV7-2,-,TRBJ1-5,TGTGCCAGCAGCTTACAGAATAGCAATCAGCCCCAGAATTTT,CASSLQNSNQPQNF
TRBD1,TRBV11-2,many,TRBJ2-1,TGTGCCAGCAGCTTAGAGGGACAGGGGTCTGATGAGCAGTTCTTC,CASSLEGQGSDEQFF
-,TRBV6-2/TRBV6-3,few,TRBJ2-7,TGTGCCAGCAGTCTCCCGGGAAAGGTGTACGAGCAGTACTTC,CASSLPGKVYEQYF
-,TRBV27,many,TRBJ1-5,TGTGCCAGCAGTTCTGGAGTGGGCAATCAGCCCCAGCATTTT,CASSSGVGNQPQHF
-,TRBV6-1,many,TRBJ1-3,TGTGCCAGCATAGGGTCCCTTGTCTCTGGAAACACCATATATTTT,CASIGSLVSGNTIYF
TRBD1,TRBV5-5,many,TRBJ2-5,TGTGCCAGCAGCTTCCGTCCCGGACAGGGGGCTCAAGAGACCCAGTACTTC,CASSFRPGQGAQETQYF
TRBD2,TRBV5-1,few,TRBJ2-3,TGCGCCAGCAGCTTTAAACTAGCGGGAAACACAGATACGCAGTATTTT,CASSFKLAGNTDTQYF
TRBD1,TRBV7-9,-,TRBJ1-4,TGTGCCAGCAGCCAGAGGGACAGGGGGTCAGATGAAAAACTGTTTTTT,CASSQRDRGSDEKLFF
TRBD1,TRBV29-1,many,TRBJ1-5,TGCAGCGTTGACTCAGGACAGGGGCCCCAGAATTTT,CSVDSGQGPQNF
-,TRBV20-1,few,TRBJ1-1,TGCAGTGCTCCCGACAACACTGAAGCTTTCTTT,CSAPDNTEAFF
-,TRBV20-1,many,TRBJ2-1,TGCAGTGCCGGGGGACAACACTACAATGAGCAGTTCTTC,CSAGGQHYNEQFF
-,TRBV12-5,many,TRBJ1-1,TGTGCTAGTGGTTTGTCGAGGTTTGGCACTGAAGCTTTCTTT,CASGLSRFGTEAFF